These 13 T cell receptor beta chains were all obtained from the same sample, sequenced in a study of T cells in Graves' hyperthyroidism and ophthalmopathy. TCR beta CDR3 region amplification was performed from RNA transcripts. Primed by the HTBI set, a first-round RT-PCR was run on the TCR CDR3. A single record per CDR3 protein comes from TCRdb applying MiXCR to the multiplex PCR reads. This sample yields under 350,000 distinct CDR3 sequences, of which roughly 18% are seen a single time; about half belongs to the top ten. Input material: blood. All receptors derive from a woman aged 45 to 65 with Graves' hyperthyroidism.

DNA for the CDR3: TGTGCCAGCAGCCAATTACAGGGGAGCTACACCGGGGAGCTGTTTTTT. Encoded protein: CASSQLQGSYTGELFF. The chain joins TRBV14 to TRBJ2-2, with 7 bases lining up with TRBD1. Germline CDR1 is SGHDN and CDR2 is FVKESK. This CDR3 comprises 16 residues. Trimming removed 2 bases from V and 3 bases from J; junction bases left unmatched: 6.

This clonotype was detected ten times or more. The chain uses TRBV27 and TRBJ2-1, with 8 positions matching TRBD1. The V and J ends lost 1 base and 7 bases, in that order; junction bases with no gene match: 12. The CDR3 loop spans 17 amino acids. Germline V gene sequence: CDR1 MNHEY, CDR2 SMNVEV (reference sequence). CDR3 sequence (DNA): TGTGCCAGCAGTTTATTGGGATGGCAGGGGGCGCCGAATGAGCAGTTCTTC. It encodes CASSLLGWQGAPNEQFF.

The rearrangement joins TRBV5-1 to TRBJ2-6; TRBD2 aligns across 11 bases. The CDR3 runs to 18 residues. The V and J ends lost 2 bases and 1 base, in that order; junction bases with no gene match: 5. The germline V gene has CDR1 SGHRS and CDR2 YFSETQ. For the CDR3, the DNA is TGCGCCAGCAGCTTACTAGCGGGAGAAAATTCTGGGGCCAACGTCCTGACTTTC. It yields the protein CASSLLAGENSGANVLTF.

As to this clonotype: Possible read error: a much larger clone is one base away. The gene calls are TRBV12-5 and TRBJ1-1, with TRBD1 as a possible D gene (5 bases). Germline V lookup: CDR1 LGHNT, CDR2 FRNRAP. This CDR3 spans 13 amino acids. The CDR3 DNA reads TGTGCTGGTGGTCGCCAGGGAGGGCCTGAAGCTTTCTTT. It specifies CAGGRQGGPEAFF.

This clonotype was seen many times. The genes are TRBV9 and TRBJ2-1; D tentatively reads TRBD1 or TRBD2 (5 bases each). The length of the CDR3 is 15 residues. The V and J ends lost 0 bases and 6 bases respectively, with 13 bases between them. Germline V CDR1 and CDR2: SGDLS, YYNGEE. This CDR3 is CASSVDGASFNEQFF. CDR3 sequence (DNA): TGTGCCAGCAGCGTAGACGGGGCGTCGTTCAATGAGCAGTTCTTC.

The sample holds a few counts of this clonotype. The chain has TRBV20-1 and TRBJ2-3, with D perhaps matching TRBD1 (6 bases). The CDR3 is 14 residues long. The germline V gene encodes CDR1 DFQATT and CDR2 SNEGSKA (reference sequence). V lost 2 bases to trimming and J lost 5 bases, with 14 bases between them. The chain's CDR3 is CSARSPRGRDTQYF. The CDR3 DNA reads TGCAGTGCTAGAAGCCCCAGGGGACGAGATACGCAGTATTTT.

This clonotype was picked up many times. The chain joins TRBV27 to TRBJ2-3; D ambiguous. Trimming pared 0 bases from V and 2 bases from J, leaving 6 bases between. The CDR3 sequence is 14 residues long. The germline V gene encodes CDR1 MNHEY and CDR2 SMNVEV (reference sequence). The CDR3 is CASSLSQDTDTQYF. In DNA, the CDR3 is TGTGCCAGCAGTTTATCCCAGGACACAGATACGCAGTATTTT.

The chain uses TRBV2 and TRBJ1-2; 7 bases fit TRBD1. Germline CDR1 SNHLY, CDR2 FYNNEI. After removal of 5 bases from V and 2 bases from J, the junction contained 8 bases not matched to a gene. The CDR3 totals 15 residues. CDR3 DNA: TGTGCCAGCAGTTTATGGTCACAGGGGAACTATGGCTACACCTTC. Its protein is CASSLWSQGNYGYTF.

In DNA, the CDR3 is TGTGCCAGCAGCGGCCCTGTGCAGTACTTC. Residues: CASSGPVQYF. The chain couples TRBV7-9 to TRBJ2-7; D unclear. The V end was cut by 5 bases, the J end by 9 bases, with 8 bases between. This CDR3 contains 10 residues. Germline loops: CDR1 SEHNR, CDR2 FQNEAQ (reference sequence).

This clonotype was observed at least ten times. The rearrangement links TRBV11-2 to TRBJ2-5, with D possibly TRBD1 on 6 matching bases. In germline, CDR1 is SGHAT, CDR2 FQNNGV. The CDR3 totals 14 residues. Trimming shortened V by 6 bases and J by 4 bases, and 15 bases separated the two germline ends. CDR3 nucleotide sequence: TGTGCCAGCAGATGGTTGACAGGAGGAGAGACCCAGTACTTC. This codes for CASRWLTGGETQYF. Using reference TRBV11-2 and TRBJ2-5 for the parts outside the CDR3, the full variable domain is EAGVAQSPRYKIIEKRQSVAFWCNPISGHATLYWYQQILGQGPKLLIQFQNNGVVDDSQLPKDRFSAERLKGVDSTLKIQPAKLEDSAVYLCASRWLTGGETQYFGPGTRLLVL.

CDR3 sequence reads: CASSLGTGGLDEQYF. The CDR3, as DNA: TGTGCCAGCAGCTTAGGCACAGGGGGATTGGACGAGCAGTACTTC. This chain uses TRBV13 with TRBJ2-7; 8 bases agree with TRBD1. Trimming cost V 0 bases and J 5 bases; bases outside gene matches: 6. Germline V CDR1 and CDR2: PRHDT, FYEKMQ (reference sequence). This CDR3 is built from 15 residues. Using reference TRBV13 and TRBJ2-7 for the parts outside the CDR3, the full variable domain is AAGVIQSPRHLIKEKRETATLKCYPIPRHDTVYWYQQGPGQDPQFLISFYEKMQSDKGSIPDRFSAQQFSDYHSELNMSSLELGDSALYFCASSLGTGGLDEQYFGPGTRLTVT.

This clonotype was seen only a few times. This rearrangement joins TRBV5-6 to TRBJ2-2; the match to TRBD2 covers 7 bases. This CDR3 comprises 15 residues. The V segment lost 2 bases and the J segment 6 bases; nucleotides outside the gene matches: 7. The germline V gene encodes CDR1 SGHDT and CDR2 YYEEEE. DNA for the CDR3: TGTGCCAGCAGCTTTTTGTCGGGGGGAGCCGGGGAGCTGTTTTTT. Its translation: CASSFLSGGAGELFF. The whole variable domain, remainder taken from reference TRBV5-6 and TRBJ2-2, is DAGVTQSPTHLIKTRGQQVTLRCSPKSGHDTVSWYQQALGQGPQFIFQYYEEEERQRGNFPDRFSGHQFPNYSSELNVNALLLGDSALYLCASSFLSGGAGELFFGEGSRLTVL.

The rearrangement links TRBV2 to TRBJ2-5; 8 bases align to TRBD2. V lost 8 bases, J lost 4 bases, and 3 bases stayed unmatched. The CDR3 has 12 residues. The germline V gene has CDR1 SNHLY and CDR2 FYNNEI. CDR3 in DNA: TGTGCCAGCCGGGGGGGGCTAGAGACCCAGTACTTC. Translation gives CASRGGLETQYF.